A selection of T cell receptor beta chains follows, all from one sample in a study of control samples from healthy donors and cancer patients. Some clones are missing from TCRdb's copy, which holds only in-frame ones; the method was immunoSEQ multiplex PCR. In the table there are approximately 87,000 clones, roughly 91% of which are singletons. Sequencing input: blood. Receptors were obtained from a man aged 45-65 years in good health. The CDR3 runs from the conserved cysteine through the conserved F or W. Size is omitted from some rows. Given values are once, few, many or a class for expanded clones.

cdr3_aa,clone_size,j_call,v_call
CASTMDRGTTEAFF,NA,TRBJ1-1,TRBV2
CASSIAGSRNQPQHF,once,TRBJ1-5,TRBV19
CASRSLDTLNYGYTF,NA,TRBJ1-2,TRBV6-5
CASSPGQGEYEQYF,once,TRBJ2-7,TRBV5-1
CASSASRGDTGELFF,NA,TRBJ2-2,TRBV27
CASSQGSKVNEQFF,NA,TRBJ2-1,TRBV19
CASSYSGQAVGGYTF,NA,TRBJ1-2,TRBV6-5
CASSLGAGDEQYF,NA,TRBJ2-7,TRBV5-6
CASSRDRGYEQFF,NA,TRBJ2-1,TRBV6-5
CASSVGMGQGGTF,NA,TRBJ1-2,TRBV9
CASRTLGNTEAFF,NA,TRBJ1-1,TRBV6-6
CASSPLSNRDTQYF,NA,TRBJ2-3,TRBV7-9
CASSRYDERDHTDTQYF,NA,TRBJ2-3,TRBV3-1/TRBV3-2
CASSLIQGSGNYGYTF,NA,TRBJ1-2,TRBV7-9
CASTTFGGNYGYTF,NA,TRBJ1-2,TRBV19
CASRGQGQPQHF,NA,TRBJ1-5,TRBV7-9
CASSIGRLSGANVLTF,NA,TRBJ2-6,TRBV19
CASSLGTLRGGYTF,NA,TRBJ1-2,TRBV5-6
CASSLARTALNEKLFF,NA,TRBJ1-4,TRBV7-8
CASSLKGVTEAFF,NA,TRBJ1-1,TRBV2
CAISESARTSGGYTF,once,TRBJ1-2,TRBV10-3
CAWSFGRLNTEAFF,NA,TRBJ1-1,TRBV30
CASSPWEGLYNYGYTF,NA,TRBJ1-2,TRBV6-2/TRBV6-3
CASSLESGNQPQHF,NA,TRBJ1-5,TRBV7-9
CASSVSPGTIYEQYF,NA,TRBJ2-7,TRBV27